Following are 32 T cell receptor beta chains from one sample sequenced in a study of cytomegalovirus exposure and HLA in healthy donors. 60 Vbeta and 13 Jbeta primers were used in PCR. Some clones are missing from TCRdb's copy, which holds only in-frame ones; the method was immunoSEQ multiplex PCR. This table has 100,000 to 150,000 clones, around four fifths appearing once. The sample was PBMCs. These receptors all come from a boy under 18 in good health and CMV-seronegative.

This clone was detected a few times. The chain joins TRBV5-1 to TRBJ2-7; D unclear. V was trimmed by 7 bases and J by 0 bases, leaving 14 bases between them. This CDR3 has 14 residues. CDR1 and CDR2 from the germline V gene are SGHRS and YFSETQ. CDR3 sequence: CASSPEYRSYEQYF. The CDR3 DNA follows: TGCGCCAGCTCACCCGAGTACCGCTCCTACGAGCAGTACTTC.

The rearrangement uses TRBV4-1 and TRBJ2-1; possible D gene TRBD2, 6 bases. Germline-derived CDR1 and CDR2 are MGHRA and YSYEKL. The CDR3 runs 15 residues. Trimming stripped 1 base from V and 1 base from J, with 8 bases between. Here the CDR3 reads CASSQGLGSYNEQFF. Written as DNA, the CDR3 is TGCGCCAGCAGCCAAGGACTAGGGTCCTACAATGAGCAGTTCTTC.

The chain's CDR3 is CASSPNSDTEAFF. DNA for the CDR3: TGTGCCAGCTCACCAAATTCCGACACTGAAGCTTTCTTT. V gene TRBV18 combines with J gene TRBJ1-1; D gene ambiguous. Trimming took 2 bases from V and 3 from J, leaving 7 bases between them. This CDR3 is 13 amino acids long. Germline V CDR1 and CDR2: KGHSH, LQKENI.

The chain links TRBV4-2 to TRBJ2-2, with TRBD2 identical over 10 bases. V shed 0 bases and J 8 bases; nucleotides not matched to a gene: 12. CDR3 length equals 18 residues. Germline V gives CDR1 LGHNA, CDR2 YNFKEQ. CDR3 region: CASSQDWLAGVQRGELFF. In nucleotides, the CDR3 is TGTGCCAGCAGCCAAGATTGGCTAGCGGGAGTCCAGAGGGGGGAGCTGTTTTTT.

This sequence joins TRBV7-8 and TRBJ2-7; 9 bases are shared with TRBD1. The germline CDR1 and CDR2 sequences are SGHVS and FQNEAQ. The CDR3 loop spans 14 amino acids. Trimming took 0 bases from V and 3 from J; bases not matched to a gene: 0. DNA of the CDR3: TGTGCCAGCAGCTTAGCGGACAGGGGCTACGAGCAGTACTTC. Translating it yields CASSLADRGYEQYF.

The chain combines TRBV6-5 with TRBJ2-1, with a weak D call TRBD2 (6 bases). CDR3 length: 14 amino acids. Germline CDR1 and CDR2: MNHEY and SVGAGI. Trimming stripped 0 bases from V and 5 bases from J, with 8 bases between. The CDR3 DNA follows: TGTGCCAGCAGTTACTCGGACTATAACAATGAGCAGTTCTTC. Translation gives CASSYSDYNNEQFF.

The chain is built from TRBV19 and TRBJ1-1, with unresolved D. This CDR3 has 16 residues. Trimming stripped 3 bases from V and 2 bases from J, with 16 bases between. Germline CDR1 reads LNHDA; CDR2 reads SQIVND (reference sequence). CDR3 coding DNA: TGTGCCAGTAGTATGCGTTCGGGAGTAAGAAACACTGAAGCTTTCTTT. This gives the protein CASSMRSGVRNTEAFF.

This chain links TRBV5-6 with TRBJ1-2; unclear D gene. Trimming removed 4 bases at V and 0 bases at J, with 4 bases between. Germline V CDR1 and CDR2: SGHDT, YYEEEE. This CDR3 spans 12 amino acids. The CDR3 loop reads CASSESNYGYTF. The CDR3 nucleotides read TGTGCCAGCAGCGAGTCTAACTATGGCTACACCTTC.

The chain carries TRBV7-6 and TRBJ1-1; no firm D call. Trimming cost V 5 bases and J 0 bases, with 10 bases left between them. CDR3 length: 14 amino acids. Germline lookup yields CDR1 SGHVS and CDR2 FNYEAQ. Written as DNA, the CDR3 is TGTGCCAGCAGCCTCGGAGGTCTGAACACTGAAGCTTTCTTT. Translation gives CASSLGGLNTEAFF.

This chain links TRBV7-7 with TRBJ2-7; TRBD2 agrees at 11 bases. This CDR3 comprises 15 residues. The V segment lost 5 bases and the J segment 0 bases; nucleotides outside the gene matches: 3. CDR1 and CDR2 (germline): SSHAT, FNYEAQ (reference sequence). The CDR3 DNA is TGTGCCAGCAGCCCCACTAGCGGGAGCTCCTACGAGCAGTACTTC. Residues: CASSPTSGSSYEQYF.

This clone has more than one count but fewer than ten. Other DNA sequences in the same sample also yield this CDR3. The rearrangement links TRBV18 to TRBJ2-2; a weak D match, TRBD2 (5 bases). CDR1 and CDR2 (germline): KGHSH, LQKENI. The CDR3 consists of 13 residues. Deletions cut 3 bases from V and 5 bases from J, with 7 bases between. This CDR3 is CASSPSGTGELFF. In DNA form, the CDR3 reads TGTGCCAGCTCACCGTCGGGGACCGGGGAGCTGTTTTTT.

The chain has TRBV20-1 and TRBJ2-7, with D unresolved. The germline V gene has CDR1 DFQATT and CDR2 SNEGSKA (reference sequence). V lost 5 bases and J 3 bases, leaving 8 bases between the germline ends. This CDR3 spans 11 amino acids. CDR3 in amino acids: CSAAPSYEQYF. CDR3 sequence (DNA): TGCAGTGCTGCTCCGAGCTACGAGCAGTACTTC.

The chain combines TRBV5-4 with TRBJ1-1; tentatively, D is TRBD1 (5 bases). Germline V gene data show CDR1 as SGHNT and CDR2 as YYREEE (reference sequence). V was shortened by 0 bases and J by 1 base, with 10 bases between the two germline ends. The CDR3 consists of 15 residues. The CDR3 DNA reads TGTGCCAGCAGCTTGGCCACGACAGCGAACACTGAAGCTTTCTTT. Encoded protein: CASSLATTANTEAFF.

The chain has TRBV14 and TRBJ2-7, with 11 bases matching TRBD1. V was pared by 5 bases and J by 2 bases, with 2 bases of the junction left unmatched. This CDR3 is 14 amino acids long. Germline CDR1 and CDR2: SGHDN and FVKESK. The CDR3 DNA follows: TGTGCCAGCAGCTCGGACAGGGGGCCCTACGAGCAGTACTTC. Residues: CASSSDRGPYEQYF.

DNA for the CDR3: TGTGCCAGTAGCGCGACAGGGTTGGATGAAAAACTGTTTTTT. Its translation is CASSATGLDEKLFF. The gene calls are TRBV19 and TRBJ1-4, with 7 bases identical to TRBD1. This CDR3 is built from 14 residues. Germline V gene data show CDR1 as LNHDA and CDR2 as SQIVND (reference sequence). Losses at the gene ends were 6 bases for V and 6 bases for J; bases not matched to a gene: 7. Looking up the rest from reference TRBV19 and TRBJ1-4 gives the full variable domain: DGGITQSPKYLFRKEGQNVTLSCEQNLNHDAMYWYRQDPGQGLRLIYYSQIVNDFQKGDIAEGYSVSREKKESFPLTVTSAQKNPTAFYLCASSATGLDEKLFFGSGTQLSVL.

The CDR3 sequence: CASSQDGGEKFF. The CDR3 nucleotides are TGCGCCAGCAGCCAAGATGGGGGGGAGAAGTTCTTC. V is TRBV4-1 and J is TRBJ2-1; 7 nucleotides agree with TRBD2. CDR3 length: 12 residues. CDR1 and CDR2 (germline): MGHRA, YSYEKL. The V and J ends lost 0 bases and 14 bases, in that order; junction bases with no gene match: 4.

The chain links TRBV6-5 to TRBJ2-7; TRBD2 agrees at 15 bases. The trim removed 4 bases at V and 6 bases at J, leaving 7 bases unmatched. CDR3 length: 16 residues. In germline, CDR1 is MNHEY, CDR2 SVGAGI. In DNA, the CDR3 is TGTGCCAGCAGTTCCGGACTAGCGGGAGGGGCTGCCGAGCAGTACTTC. Protein sequence: CASSSGLAGGAAEQYF.

The chain employs TRBV5-4 and TRBJ2-7; TRBD2 aligns across 7 bases. Losses at the gene ends were 6 bases for V and 3 bases for J; bases not matched to a gene: 12. Germline-derived CDR1 and CDR2 are SGHNT and YYREEE (reference sequence). The length of the CDR3 is 15 residues. DNA of the CDR3: TGTGCCAGCACCACTACTGCGGGCGGGGGCTACGAGCAGTACTTC. The encoded protein is CASTTTAGGGYEQYF. The full variable domain, completed using reference TRBV5-4 and TRBJ2-7, is ETGVTQSPTHLIKTRGQQVTLRCSSQSGHNTVSWYQQALGQGPQFIFQYYREEENGRGNFPPRFSGLQFPNYSSELNVNALELDDSALYLCASTTTAGGGYEQYFGPGTRLTVT.

V and J are TRBV15 and TRBJ2-1; TRBD2 aligns across 11 bases. Germline CDR1 and CDR2: LNHNV and YYDKDF (reference sequence). This CDR3 is 16 amino acids long. The V and J ends lost 5 bases and 4 bases, in that order; junction bases with no gene match: 7. The DNA for the CDR3 is TGTGCCACCAGCCCAGAGGGACTAGCGGTTTACAATGAGCAGTTCTTC. Translated, it gives CATSPEGLAVYNEQFF.

This chain links TRBV29-1 with TRBJ2-1; 11 bases agree with TRBD2. V gave up 0 bases and J gave up 9 bases; unmatched junction bases: 4. This CDR3 spans 14 amino acids. The germline CDR1 and CDR2 sequences are SQVTM and ANQGSEA. The DNA for the CDR3 is TGCAGCGTTGAAGATCCTAGCGGGAGGTTTGAGCAGTTCTTC. Protein sequence: CSVEDPSGRFEQFF.

V is TRBV10-3 and J is TRBJ2-2; weak D call: TRBD1 (6 bases). This CDR3 comprises 14 residues. Germline CDR1 is ENHRY and CDR2 is SYGVKD. Trimming removed 4 bases from V and 7 bases from J, with 13 bases in between. The CDR3 nucleotides read TGTGCCATCAGTGGCGACAGGCGGGTCGGGGAGCTGTTTTTT. Its protein is CAISGDRRVGELFF.

The chain uses TRBV7-3 and TRBJ2-1; 8 bases fit TRBD2. Trimming took 5 bases from V and 7 from J; bases not matched to a gene: 7. Germline CDR1 is SGHTA and CDR2 is FQGTGA. This CDR3 contains 14 residues. CDR3 region: CASSLFSSGNEQFF. The DNA for the CDR3 is TGTGCCAGCAGCCTATTCTCTAGCGGGAATGAGCAGTTCTTC.

The chain links TRBV27 to TRBJ1-5; tentatively, D is TRBD1 (5 bases). The V end was cut by 4 bases, the J end by 7 bases, with 11 bases between. The CDR3 sequence is 13 residues long. Per germline, CDR1 MNHEY and CDR2 SMNVEV (reference sequence). This CDR3 reads CASSYGRGQPQHF. CDR3 coding DNA: TGTGCCAGCAGTTACGGGAGGGGCCAGCCCCAGCATTTT.

The chain recombines TRBV15 with TRBJ2-1, with 7 bases lining up with TRBD1. The V and J ends lost 1 base and 3 bases, in that order; junction bases with no gene match: 3. Germline CDR1 LNHNV, CDR2 YYDKDF (reference sequence). This CDR3 is 15 amino acids long. This CDR3 reads CATSRATGNYNEQFF. The CDR3 DNA sequence: TGTGCCACCAGCAGAGCGACAGGGAACTACAATGAGCAGTTCTTC.

The chain employs TRBV27 and TRBJ2-7, with 10 bases that match TRBD2. The CDR3 runs to 15 residues. Germline trimming cut 8 bases from V and 4 bases from J; bases unmatched to any gene: 11. Germline loops: CDR1 MNHEY, CDR2 SMNVEV (reference sequence). The CDR3 loop reads CASARLGSGRYEQYF. CDR3 coding DNA: TGTGCCAGCGCCCGTTTGGGTAGCGGGAGGTACGAGCAGTACTTC.

This clone has just one count. The chain joins TRBV15 to TRBJ1-4, with 10 bases fitting TRBD1. Germline-derived CDR1 and CDR2 are LNHNV and YYDKDF (reference sequence). This CDR3 spans 16 amino acids. V shed 3 bases and J 6 bases; nucleotides not matched to a gene: 7. The CDR3 region has the DNA TGTGCCACCAGCAGGGCCACCGGGACAGGGGATGAAAAACTGTTTTTT. Translated: CATSRATGTGDEKLFF.

The V call is TRBV30, the J call TRBJ2-3; D is ambiguous. V shed 0 bases and J shed 0 bases, with 13 bases lying between them. Germline assignment: CDR1 GTSNPN and CDR2 SVGIG (reference sequence). The CDR3 is made up of 16 amino acids. For the CDR3, the DNA is TGTGCCTGGAGTGTATTCCCTACAGCCAGCACAGATACGCAGTATTTT. Translating it yields CAWSVFPTASTDTQYF.

The rearrangement joins TRBV7-9 to TRBJ1-1, with a tentative D call TRBD1 (5 bases). Trimming left V 3 bases short and J 11 bases short, with 10 bases between. This CDR3 has 11 residues. Germline V lookup: CDR1 SEHNR, CDR2 FQNEAQ (reference sequence). This CDR3 is CASSFMGGAFF. The CDR3 DNA sequence: TGTGCCAGCAGCTTCATGGGGGGGGCTTTCTTT. The entire variable domain, with the rest obtained from reference TRBV7-9 and TRBJ1-1, is as follows: DTGVSQNPRHKITKRGQNVTFRCDPISEHNRLYWYRQTLGQGPEFLTYFQNEAQLEKSRLLSDRFSAERPKGSFSTLEIQRTEQGDSAMYLCASSFMGGAFFGQGTRLTVV.

This chain connects TRBV18 to TRBJ2-1; 10 nucleotides align to TRBD2. V gave up 8 bases and J gave up 2 bases; unmatched junction bases: 6. Per germline, CDR1 KGHSH and CDR2 LQKENI. This CDR3 is 15 amino acids long. CDR3 DNA: TGTGCCAGCGCCTCTAGCGGGAGCACCTACAATGAGCAGTTCTTC. It encodes CASASSGSTYNEQFF.

This chain uses TRBV2 with TRBJ2-7; 11 bases map to TRBD2. CDR1 is SNHLY and CDR2 is FYNNEI in the germline V gene. CDR3 size: 15 residues. Germline trimming cut 6 bases from V and 3 bases from J; bases unmatched to any gene: 7. The CDR3 nucleotides read TGTGCCAGCAGAGATAGCGGGAGGGCCAACTACGAGCAGTACTTC. It yields the protein CASRDSGRANYEQYF.

This clone appeared a few times. The V gene is TRBV28, the J gene TRBJ2-2; maybe TRBD1 (6 bases). The germline V gene has CDR1 MDHEN and CDR2 SYDVKM. V was clipped by 5 bases and J by 1 base, with 14 bases between them. The CDR3 is 16 residues long. Here the CDR3 reads CASSPAGTRNTGELFF. DNA for the CDR3: TGTGCCAGCAGTCCTGCAGGGACAAGGAACACCGGGGAGCTGTTTTTT.

In regard to this clone: The sample has other DNA sequences that encode this CDR3 too. The rearrangement uses TRBV7-9 and TRBJ1-5; D perhaps matches TRBD1 (6 bases). The CDR3 has 16 amino acids. Trimming pared 4 bases from V and 2 bases from J, leaving 15 bases between. The germline gives CDR1 SEHNR, CDR2 FQNEAQ (reference sequence). CDR3 sequence (DNA): TGTGCCAGCAGCTCGTCCGGCGGGGGCGGCAATCAGCCCCAGCATTTT. It codes for CASSSSGGGGNQPQHF.